The clone carrying this TCR beta chain has just one count. Its cognate antigen is unknown. The data were obtained in a study of T-cell memory formation after mild COVID-19. Study in general: Clusters were largely donor specific. Study outcomes and limitations: Clones that got smaller from day 15 to 85 had even CD4/CD8, while clones growing later tipped toward CD4+.

There are 13 residues in the CDR3. Trimming removed 6 bases from V and 4 bases from J, with 12 bases in between. A 5'RACE reaction primed in the constant segment made cDNA libraries of TCR alpha and TCR beta, and these carried sample barcodes and UMIs. TCRdb re-analysed the 5' RACE reads in MiXCR, keeping a single row per CDR3 protein. The repertoire holds under 700,000 distinct CDR3 sequences, about 20% seen once, with around 13% in the top ten. Material: PBMCs or a T cell subset sorted from them (not recorded which). The source is an adult woman who had mild COVID-19 (a few samples of this study predate the infection). Cell type and time point are not known. V usage is TRBV12-3 or TRBV12-4 and J usage is TRBJ1-2; the D is unclear. Here the CDR3 DNA reads TGTGCCAGCAGCCCCGGACGGATCTATGGCTACACCTTC. It codes for CASSPGRIYGYTF.